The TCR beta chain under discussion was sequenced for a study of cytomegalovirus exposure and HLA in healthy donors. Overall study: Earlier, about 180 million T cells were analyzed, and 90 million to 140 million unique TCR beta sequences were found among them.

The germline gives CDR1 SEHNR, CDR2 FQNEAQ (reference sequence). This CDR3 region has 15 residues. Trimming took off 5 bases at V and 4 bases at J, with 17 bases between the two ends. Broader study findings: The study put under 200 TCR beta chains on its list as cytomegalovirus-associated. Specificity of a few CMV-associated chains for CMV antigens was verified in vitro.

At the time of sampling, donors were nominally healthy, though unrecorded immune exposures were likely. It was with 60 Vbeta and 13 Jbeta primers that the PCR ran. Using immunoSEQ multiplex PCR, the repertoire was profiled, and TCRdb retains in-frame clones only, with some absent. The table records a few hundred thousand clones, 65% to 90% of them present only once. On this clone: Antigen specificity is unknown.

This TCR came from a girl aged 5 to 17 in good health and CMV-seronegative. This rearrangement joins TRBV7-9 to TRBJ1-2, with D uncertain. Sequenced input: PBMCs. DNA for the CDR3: TGTGCCAGCAGCAATCCTCCCGGGAGCCCCTATGGCTACACCTTC. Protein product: CASSNPPGSPYGYTF.